This T cell receptor (beta chain) is from a study of T cells in Graves' hyperthyroidism and ophthalmopathy. Amplified regions were TCR beta CDR3 sequences from RNA transcripts. The primer set for the first-round RT-PCR of the TCR CDR3 was HTBI. MiXCR was run by TCRdb on the multiplex PCR reads, yielding one entry per CDR3 protein. This sample has approximately 560,000 distinct CDR3 sequences, with about half found just once. The V gene lost 3 bases and the J gene lost 0 bases, with 11 bases spanning the gap. The germline CDR1 and CDR2 sequences are SGHVS and FQNEAQ. CDR3 length: 15 amino acids. A remark on this clonotype: Its cognate antigen is unknown.

Findings of the study overall: In the analysis, a 13 V-J model separated ophthalmopathy from stable hyperthyroidism. The model anticipated ophthalmopathy a median about 7 months pre-onset.

Material for sequencing was peripheral blood or thyroid tissue (not recorded which). The TCR was taken from a woman under 30 with Graves' hyperthyroidism. The chain joins TRBV7-8 to TRBJ1-1; D is unresolved. The chain's CDR3 is CASSFGSRMNTEAFF. CDR3 nucleotide sequence: TGTGCCAGCAGCTTTGGGTCCCGCATGAACACTGAAGCTTTCTTT.